This section outlines one TCR beta chain sequence together with its context. The sample comes from a study of blood T cell repertoires in COVID-19. Study-level information: The United States, Italy and Spain provided the acute and convalescent COVID-19 samples. Nucleic acid was either cDNA or gDNA, and it came from T cells, B-cell-depleted T cells, or PBMCs.

Per germline, CDR1 MDHEN and CDR2 SYDVKM. The CDR3 sequence is 15 residues long. J was trimmed by 3 bases and V by 5 bases; bases with no gene match: 7. As processed by the authors: Reference gene primer amplification gave estimated nucleated cell counts. Measured with immunoSEQ multiplex PCR; TCRdb has only the in-frame clones, and not every one. V and J calls and clone size are as listed in that table; D and trimming were resolved from the DNA. The sample includes hundreds of thousands of clones, around 85% of them seen just once. The receptor's source is a woman aged 18-30 years with acute or convalescent COVID-19. V and J are TRBV28 and TRBJ2-7, with TRBD2 matching over 10 bases. The sequencing input was peripheral blood. The CDR3 sequence: CASSTPSGRVYEQYF. CDR3 sequence (DNA): TGTGCCAGCAGTACCCCTAGCGGGAGAGTCTACGAGCAGTACTTC.